This T cell receptor beta chain derives from a study of coeliac disease. In the study overall: Without high-resolution HLA typing, biased TRBV7-2 usage was examined as a proof of principle.

The table came from immunoSEQ multiplex PCR; TCRdb's copy has only in-frame clones and leaves some out. The table includes over 9,000 clones, 60% to 80% detected once. In its sample, this clone was seen once. V shed 1 base and J shed 4 bases, with 14 bases lying between them. This CDR3 contains 15 residues. Germline V gene lookup returns CDR1 SGHRS and CDR2 YFSETQ. The clonotype originates from a woman aged 60-75 years with celiac disease. The J gene is TRBJ2-5, the V gene TRBV5-1; D possibly corresponds to TRBD1 (7 bases). The sample taken for sequencing was lamina propria lymphocytes from the gut. The CDR3 is CASSLLGQGGETQYF. The DNA for the CDR3 is TGCGCCAGCAGCTTGTTGGGGCAGGGGGGAGAGACCCAGTACTTC.